This TCR beta chain is from a study of response to subunit inactivated influenza vaccine. One entry per CDR3 protein results from TCRdb running MiXCR on the RT-PCR reads. The sample includes about 700,000 distinct CDR3 sequences, around 14% of them seen just once. V lost 3 bases, J lost 3 bases, and 5 bases stayed unmatched. CDR3 length: 16 amino acids. The sequenced sample was PBMCs from blood, obtained 11 to 12 days after vaccination. The chain uses TRBV12-3 or TRBV12-4 and TRBJ2-2; 9 nucleotides line up with TRBD2. This receptor was obtained from a man aged 50-59 years who received an inactivated influenza vaccine. The CDR3 protein is CASSFGAGGHTGELFF. For the CDR3, the DNA is TGTGCCAGCAGTTTTGGAGCGGGGGGACACACCGGGGAGCTGTTTTTT.